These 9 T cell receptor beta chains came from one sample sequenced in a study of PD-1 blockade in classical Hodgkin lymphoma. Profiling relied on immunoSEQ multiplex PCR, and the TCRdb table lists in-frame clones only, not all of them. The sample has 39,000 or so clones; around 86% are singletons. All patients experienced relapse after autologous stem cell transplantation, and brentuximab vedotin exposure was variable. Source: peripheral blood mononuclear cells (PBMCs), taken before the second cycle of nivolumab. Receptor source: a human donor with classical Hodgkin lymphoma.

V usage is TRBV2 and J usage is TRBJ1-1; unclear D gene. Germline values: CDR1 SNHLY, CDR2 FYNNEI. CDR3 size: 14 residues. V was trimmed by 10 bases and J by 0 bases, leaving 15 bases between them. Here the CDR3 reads CATLPQNMNTEAFF. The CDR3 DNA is TGTGCCACCCTTCCACAGAACATGAACACTGAAGCTTTCTTT.

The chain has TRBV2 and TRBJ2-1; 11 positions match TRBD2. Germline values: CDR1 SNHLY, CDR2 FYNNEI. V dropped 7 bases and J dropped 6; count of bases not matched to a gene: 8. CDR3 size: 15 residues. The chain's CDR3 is CASKVAGGIGNEQFF. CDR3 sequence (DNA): TGTGCCAGCAAAGTAGCGGGAGGGATCGGCAATGAGCAGTTCTTC.

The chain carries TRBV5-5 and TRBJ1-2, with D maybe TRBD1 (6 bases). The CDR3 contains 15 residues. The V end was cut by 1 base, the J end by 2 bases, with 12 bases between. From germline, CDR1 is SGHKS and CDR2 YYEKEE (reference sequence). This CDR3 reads CASSLLLGQNYGYTF. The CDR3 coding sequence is TGTGCCAGCAGCTTGTTGTTAGGACAGAACTATGGCTACACCTTC.

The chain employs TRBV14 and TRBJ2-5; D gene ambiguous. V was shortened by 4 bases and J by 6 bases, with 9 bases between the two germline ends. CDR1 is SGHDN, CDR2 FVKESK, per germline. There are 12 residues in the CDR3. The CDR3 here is CASSRTAKTQYF. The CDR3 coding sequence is TGTGCCAGCAGCCGGACCGCTAAGACCCAGTACTTC.

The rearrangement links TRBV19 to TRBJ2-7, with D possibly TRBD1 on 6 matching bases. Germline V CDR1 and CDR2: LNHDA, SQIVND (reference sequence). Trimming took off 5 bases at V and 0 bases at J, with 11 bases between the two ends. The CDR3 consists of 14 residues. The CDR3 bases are TGTGCCAGTAGTCGTACAGGGAGCTCCTACGAGCAGTACTTC. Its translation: CASSRTGSSYEQYF.

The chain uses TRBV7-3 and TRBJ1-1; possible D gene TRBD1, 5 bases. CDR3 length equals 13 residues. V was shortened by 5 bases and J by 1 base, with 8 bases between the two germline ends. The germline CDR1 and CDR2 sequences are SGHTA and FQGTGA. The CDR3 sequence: CASSRGRNTEAFF. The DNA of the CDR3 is TGTGCCAGCAGCCGGGGGAGGAACACTGAAGCTTTCTTT.

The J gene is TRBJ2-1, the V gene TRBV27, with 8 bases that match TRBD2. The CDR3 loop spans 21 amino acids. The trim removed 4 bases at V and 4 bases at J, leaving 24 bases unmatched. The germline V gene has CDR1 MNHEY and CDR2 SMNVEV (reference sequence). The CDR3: CASSYPGGITSPFTAYNEQFF. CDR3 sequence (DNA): TGTGCCAGCAGTTACCCGGGGGGGATCACTAGCCCATTCACCGCTTACAATGAGCAGTTCTTC.

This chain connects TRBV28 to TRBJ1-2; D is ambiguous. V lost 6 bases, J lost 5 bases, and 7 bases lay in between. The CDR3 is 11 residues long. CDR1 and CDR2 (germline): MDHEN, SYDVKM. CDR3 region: CASSLAYGYTF. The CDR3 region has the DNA TGTGCCAGCAGCCTGGCGTATGGCTACACCTTC.

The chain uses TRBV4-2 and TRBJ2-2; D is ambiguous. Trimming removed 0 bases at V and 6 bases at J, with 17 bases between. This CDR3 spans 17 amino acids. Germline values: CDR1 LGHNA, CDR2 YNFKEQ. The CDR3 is CASSQEQTNTVPGELFF. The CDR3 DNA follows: TGTGCCAGCAGCCAAGAACAAACAAATACTGTACCCGGGGAGCTGTTTTTT.